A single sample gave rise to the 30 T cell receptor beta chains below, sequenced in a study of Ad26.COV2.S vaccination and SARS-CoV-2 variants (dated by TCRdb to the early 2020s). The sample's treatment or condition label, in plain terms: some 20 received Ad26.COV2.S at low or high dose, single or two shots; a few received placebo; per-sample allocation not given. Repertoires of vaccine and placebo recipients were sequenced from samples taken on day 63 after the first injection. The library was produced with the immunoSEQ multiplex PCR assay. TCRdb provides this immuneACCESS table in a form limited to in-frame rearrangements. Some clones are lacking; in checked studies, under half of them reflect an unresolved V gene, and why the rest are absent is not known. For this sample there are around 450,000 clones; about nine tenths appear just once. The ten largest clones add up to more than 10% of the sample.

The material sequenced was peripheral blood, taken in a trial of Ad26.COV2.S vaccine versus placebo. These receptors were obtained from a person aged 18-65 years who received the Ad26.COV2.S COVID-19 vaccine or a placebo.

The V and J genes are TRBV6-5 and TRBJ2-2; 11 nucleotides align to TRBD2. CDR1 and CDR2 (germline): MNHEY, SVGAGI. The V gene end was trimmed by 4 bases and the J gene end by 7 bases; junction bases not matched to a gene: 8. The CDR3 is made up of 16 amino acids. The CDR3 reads CASSLAGGPVNGELFF. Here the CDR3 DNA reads TGTGCCAGCAGTTTAGCGGGAGGGCCAGTGAACGGGGAGCTGTTTTTT.

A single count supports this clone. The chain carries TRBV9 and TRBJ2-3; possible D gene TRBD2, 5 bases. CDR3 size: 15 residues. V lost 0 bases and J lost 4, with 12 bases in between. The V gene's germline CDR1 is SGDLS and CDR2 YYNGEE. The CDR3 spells CASSVGGSRSDTQYF. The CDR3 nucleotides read TGTGCCAGCAGCGTAGGAGGGAGTAGATCAGATACGCAGTATTTT.

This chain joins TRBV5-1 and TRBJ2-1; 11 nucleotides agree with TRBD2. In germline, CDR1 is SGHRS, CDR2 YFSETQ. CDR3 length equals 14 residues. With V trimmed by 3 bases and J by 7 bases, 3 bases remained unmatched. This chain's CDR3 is CASSSASGRNEQFF. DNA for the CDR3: TGCGCCAGCAGCTCGGCTAGCGGGAGGAATGAGCAGTTCTTC.

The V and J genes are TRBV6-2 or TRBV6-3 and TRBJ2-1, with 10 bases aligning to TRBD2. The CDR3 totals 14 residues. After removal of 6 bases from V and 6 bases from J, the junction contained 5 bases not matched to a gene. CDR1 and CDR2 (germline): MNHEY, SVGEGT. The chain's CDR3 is CASRPSGSPNEQFF. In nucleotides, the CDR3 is TGTGCCAGCAGACCTAGCGGGAGCCCCAATGAGCAGTTCTTC.

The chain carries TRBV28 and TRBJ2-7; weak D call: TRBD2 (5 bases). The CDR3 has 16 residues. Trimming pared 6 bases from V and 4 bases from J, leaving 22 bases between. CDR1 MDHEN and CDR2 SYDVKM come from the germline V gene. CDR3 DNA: TGTGCCAGCAGGACCCCCATGGAGGACGGCCGATACGAGCAGTACTTC. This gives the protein CASRTPMEDGRYEQYF.

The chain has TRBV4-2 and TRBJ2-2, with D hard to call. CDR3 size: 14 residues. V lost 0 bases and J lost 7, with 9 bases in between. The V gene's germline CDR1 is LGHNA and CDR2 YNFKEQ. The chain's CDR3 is CASSQDAYIGELFF. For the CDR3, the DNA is TGTGCCAGCAGCCAAGATGCCTACATCGGGGAGCTGTTTTTT.

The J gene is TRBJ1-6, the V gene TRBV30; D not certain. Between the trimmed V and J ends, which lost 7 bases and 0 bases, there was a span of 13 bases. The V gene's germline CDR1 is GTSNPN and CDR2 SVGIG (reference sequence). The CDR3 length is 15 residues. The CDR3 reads CALRTAGSYNSPLHF. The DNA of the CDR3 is TGTGCCTTGAGAACTGCGGGCTCCTATAATTCACCCCTCCACTTT.

CDR3 protein: CASSSPGQGRDEQFF. CDR3 in DNA: TGTGCCAGCAGTTCTCCGGGACAGGGCCGTGATGAGCAGTTCTTC. V usage is TRBV28 and J usage is TRBJ2-1, with 9 bases lining up with TRBD1. This CDR3 is 15 amino acids long. The germline V gene has CDR1 MDHEN and CDR2 SYDVKM. J lost 8 bases, V lost 4 bases, and 9 bases had no gene match.

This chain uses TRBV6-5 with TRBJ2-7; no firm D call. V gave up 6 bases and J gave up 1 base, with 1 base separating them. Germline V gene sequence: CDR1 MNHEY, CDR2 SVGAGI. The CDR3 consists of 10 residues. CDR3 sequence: CASRSYEQYF. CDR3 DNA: TGTGCCAGCAGGTCCTACGAGCAGTACTTC.

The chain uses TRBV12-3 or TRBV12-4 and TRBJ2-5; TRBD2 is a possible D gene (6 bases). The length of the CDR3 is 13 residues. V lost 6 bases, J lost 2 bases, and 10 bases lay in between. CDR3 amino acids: CASSSGLQETQYF. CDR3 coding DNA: TGTGCCAGCAGCAGCGGGTTACAAGAGACCCAGTACTTC.

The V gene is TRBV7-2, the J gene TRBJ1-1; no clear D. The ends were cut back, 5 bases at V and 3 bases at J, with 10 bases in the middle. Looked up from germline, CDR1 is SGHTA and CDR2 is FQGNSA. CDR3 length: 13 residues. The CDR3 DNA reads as TGTGCCAGCAGCGCCAACGGATACACTGAAGCTTTCTTT. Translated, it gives CASSANGYTEAFF. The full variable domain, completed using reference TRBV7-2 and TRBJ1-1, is GAGVSQSPSNKVTEKGKDVELRCDPISGHTALYWYRQSLGQGLEFLIYFQGNSAPDKSGLPSDRFSAERTGGSVSTLTIQRTQQEDSAVYLCASSANGYTEAFFGQGTRLTVV.

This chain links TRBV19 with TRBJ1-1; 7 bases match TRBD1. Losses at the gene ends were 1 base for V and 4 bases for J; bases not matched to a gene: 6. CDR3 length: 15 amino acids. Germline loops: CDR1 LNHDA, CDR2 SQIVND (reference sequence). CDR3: CASSIGGTVPTEAFF. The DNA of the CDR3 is TGTGCCAGTAGTATAGGGGGGACAGTGCCCACTGAAGCTTTCTTT. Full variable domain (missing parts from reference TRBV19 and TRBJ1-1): DGGITQSPKYLFRKEGQNVTLSCEQNLNHDAMYWYRQDPGQGLRLIYYSQIVNDFQKGDIAEGYSVSREKKESFPLTVTSAQKNPTAFYLCASSIGGTVPTEAFFGQGTRLTVV.

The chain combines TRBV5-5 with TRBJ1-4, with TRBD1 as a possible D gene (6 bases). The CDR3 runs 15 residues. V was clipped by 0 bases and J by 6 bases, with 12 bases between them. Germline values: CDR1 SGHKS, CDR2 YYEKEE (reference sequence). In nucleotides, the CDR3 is TGTGCCAGCAGCTTGGGGGGGACAACCTATGAAAAACTGTTTTTT. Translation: CASSLGGTTYEKLFF.

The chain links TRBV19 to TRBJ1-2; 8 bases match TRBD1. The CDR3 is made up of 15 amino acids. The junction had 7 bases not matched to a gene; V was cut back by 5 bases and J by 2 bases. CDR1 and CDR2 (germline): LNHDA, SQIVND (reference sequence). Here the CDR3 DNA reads TGTGCCAGTAGTCCACGGGACAGGTGGAACTATGGCTACACCTTC. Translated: CASSPRDRWNYGYTF.

The CDR3 here is CAWRGGNSFSNQPQHF. As DNA, the CDR3 is TGTGCCTGGAGGGGGGGGAACAGCTTTAGCAATCAGCCCCAGCATTTT. The chain combines TRBV30 with TRBJ1-5; tentatively, D is TRBD1 (5 bases). Deletions cut 3 bases from V and 0 bases from J, with 15 bases between. CDR1 is GTSNPN and CDR2 is SVGIG in the germline V gene (reference sequence). This CDR3 is 16 amino acids long.

The CDR3 reads CASSPPGAGALYEQYF. CDR3 DNA sequence: TGTGCCAGCAGCCCTCCGGGGGCGGGAGCCCTCTACGAGCAGTACTTC. The chain links TRBV5-6 to TRBJ2-7, with D possibly matching TRBD2 (7 bases). The CDR3 is 16 residues long. Germline assignment: CDR1 SGHDT and CDR2 YYEEEE. Trimming took off 4 bases at V and 3 bases at J, with 20 bases between the two ends.

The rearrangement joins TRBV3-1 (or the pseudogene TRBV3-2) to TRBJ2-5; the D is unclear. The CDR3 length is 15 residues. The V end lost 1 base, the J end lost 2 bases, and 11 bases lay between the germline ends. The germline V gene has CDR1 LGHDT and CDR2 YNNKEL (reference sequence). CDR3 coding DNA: TGTGCCAGCAGCCAAGTTGTGGTTCCTCAAGAGACCCAGTACTTC. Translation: CASSQVVVPQETQYF.

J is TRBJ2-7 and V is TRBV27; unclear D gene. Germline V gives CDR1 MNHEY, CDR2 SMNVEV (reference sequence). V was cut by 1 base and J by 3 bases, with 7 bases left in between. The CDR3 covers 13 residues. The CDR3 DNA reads TGTGCCAGCAGTTTATTCTTTAGCTACGAGCAGTACTTC. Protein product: CASSLFFSYEQYF.

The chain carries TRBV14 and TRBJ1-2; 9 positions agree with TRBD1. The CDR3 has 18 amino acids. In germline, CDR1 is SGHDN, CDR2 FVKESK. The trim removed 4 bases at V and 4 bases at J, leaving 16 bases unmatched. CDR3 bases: TGTGCCAGCAGCCTAATGGGGATACAGGGGGCGCGGAGCTATGGCTACACCTTC. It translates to CASSLMGIQGARSYGYTF.

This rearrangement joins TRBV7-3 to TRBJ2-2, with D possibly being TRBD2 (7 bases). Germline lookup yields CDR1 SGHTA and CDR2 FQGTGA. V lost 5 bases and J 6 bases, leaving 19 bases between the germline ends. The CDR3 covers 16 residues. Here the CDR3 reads CASSPDAGAAPGELFF. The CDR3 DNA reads TGTGCCAGCAGCCCCGATGCGGGGGCTGCCCCCGGGGAGCTGTTTTTT.

The CDR3 DNA sequence: TGTGCCAGCAGTGCACAGGTTGGCCAGCCCCAGCATTTT. Protein: CASSAQVGQPQHF. The rearrangement links TRBV2 to TRBJ1-5, with TRBD1 as a possible D gene (5 bases). This CDR3 has 13 amino acids. The germline gives CDR1 SNHLY, CDR2 FYNNEI. The V end lost 4 bases, the J end lost 7 bases, and 11 bases lay between the germline ends.

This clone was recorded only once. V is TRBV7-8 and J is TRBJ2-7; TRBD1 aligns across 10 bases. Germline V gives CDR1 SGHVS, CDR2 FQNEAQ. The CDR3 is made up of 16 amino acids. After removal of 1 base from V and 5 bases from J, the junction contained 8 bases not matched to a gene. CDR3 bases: TGTGCCAGCAGCTTAGATATGGGACAGGGGACCCACGAGCAGTACTTC. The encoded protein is CASSLDMGQGTHEQYF.

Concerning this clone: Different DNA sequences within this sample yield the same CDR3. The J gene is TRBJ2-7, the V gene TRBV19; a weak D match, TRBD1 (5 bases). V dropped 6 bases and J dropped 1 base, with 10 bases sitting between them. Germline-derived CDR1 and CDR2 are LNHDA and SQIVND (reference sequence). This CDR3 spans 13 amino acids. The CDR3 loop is CASSAGASYEQYF. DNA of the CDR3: TGTGCCAGTAGCGCTGGGGCTTCCTACGAGCAGTACTTC. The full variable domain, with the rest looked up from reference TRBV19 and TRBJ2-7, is DGGITQSPKYLFRKEGQNVTLSCEQNLNHDAMYWYRQDPGQGLRLIYYSQIVNDFQKGDIAEGYSVSREKKESFPLTVTSAQKNPTAFYLCASSAGASYEQYFGPGTRLTVT.

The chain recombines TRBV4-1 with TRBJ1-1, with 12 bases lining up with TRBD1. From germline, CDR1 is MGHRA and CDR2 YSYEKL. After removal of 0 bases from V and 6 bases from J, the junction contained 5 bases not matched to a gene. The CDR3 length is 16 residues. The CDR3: CASSQDGTGGFAEAFF. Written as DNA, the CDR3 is TGCGCCAGCAGCCAAGACGGGACAGGGGGCTTTGCTGAAGCTTTCTTT.

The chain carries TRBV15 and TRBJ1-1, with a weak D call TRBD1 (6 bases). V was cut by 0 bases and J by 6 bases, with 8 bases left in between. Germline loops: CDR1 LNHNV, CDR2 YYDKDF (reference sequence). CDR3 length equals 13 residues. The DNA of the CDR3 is TGTGCCACCAGCAGAGACAGGGGTGCTGAAGCTTTCTTT. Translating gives CATSRDRGAEAFF.

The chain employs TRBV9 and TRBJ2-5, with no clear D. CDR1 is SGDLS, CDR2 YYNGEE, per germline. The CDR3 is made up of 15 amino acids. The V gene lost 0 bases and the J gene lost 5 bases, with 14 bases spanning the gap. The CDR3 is CASSVGGGVGETQYF. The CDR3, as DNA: TGTGCCAGCAGCGTAGGTGGTGGGGTGGGGGAGACCCAGTACTTC.

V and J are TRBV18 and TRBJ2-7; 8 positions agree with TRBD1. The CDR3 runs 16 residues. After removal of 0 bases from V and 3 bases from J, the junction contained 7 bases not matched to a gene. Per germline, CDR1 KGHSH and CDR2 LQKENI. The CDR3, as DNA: TGTGCCAGCTCACCACCCCGGGCAGGGGGCCTCTACGAGCAGTACTTC. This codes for CASSPPRAGGLYEQYF.

The CDR3 DNA sequence: TGTGCCTCCTCTCGGGGAGGGCCCGACAATGAGCAGTTCTTC. Its translation: CASSRGGPDNEQFF. This rearrangement joins TRBV24-1 to TRBJ2-1; 7 positions match TRBD2. Germline CDR1 and CDR2: KGHDR and SFDVKD. CDR3 size: 14 residues. V was pared by 12 bases and J by 5 bases, with 12 bases of the junction left unmatched.

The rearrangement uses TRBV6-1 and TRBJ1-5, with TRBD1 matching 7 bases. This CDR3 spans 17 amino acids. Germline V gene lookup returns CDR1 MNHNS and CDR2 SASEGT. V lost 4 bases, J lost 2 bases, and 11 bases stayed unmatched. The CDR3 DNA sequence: TGTGCCAGCAGTGGAAGCATTACAGGGGTCGGCAATCAGCCCCAGCATTTT. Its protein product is CASSGSITGVGNQPQHF.

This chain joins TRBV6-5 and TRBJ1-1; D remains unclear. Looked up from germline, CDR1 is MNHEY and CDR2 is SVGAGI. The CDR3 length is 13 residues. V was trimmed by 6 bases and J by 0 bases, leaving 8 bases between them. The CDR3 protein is CASRPDLNTEAFF. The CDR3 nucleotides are TGTGCCAGCAGGCCCGACCTGAACACTGAAGCTTTCTTT.